Listed here is a single TCR beta chain. Antigen unknown. One end of the junction is discordant with germline, which a read error may explain. The CDR3 totals 13 residues. Per germline, CDR1 PRHDT and CDR2 FYEKMQ (reference sequence). Researchers sorted naive CD8 T cells as cells that were CD8+CD4-CCR7+CD45RA+. It was with previously described methods and listed TCR primers that bulk TCR libraries were made. TCRdb re-analysed the PCR reads in MiXCR, keeping a single row per CDR3 protein. Found here are more than 450,000 distinct CDR3 sequences, about 26% of them singletons; the top ten hold around 0.8%. The data stem from a study of molecular identifiers for immune sequencing clone quantification. Study outcomes and limitations: Clones above 20 RNA copies contained over 97% of effector molecules and under 1% of naive molecules. Highly expanded clone sizes could be underestimated through barcode sharing by identical TCR molecules.

The source is a human donor in good health. Some libraries in this study had Jurkat cell RNA spiked in. This rearrangement joins TRBV13 to TRBJ1-1; possible D gene TRBD1, 5 bases. The specimen sequenced was naive CD8+ T cells from blood, with Jurkat cell RNA spiked in. Subset reported: FACS-sorted CD8+CD4-CCR7+CD45RA+ naive T cells. CDR3 amino acids: CASSYRSGADAFF. For the CDR3, the DNA is TGTGCCAGCAGCTACCGATCCGGGGCTGACGCTTTCTTT.